This T cell receptor (beta chain) was identified during a study of blood T cell repertoires in COVID-19. Profiling relied on immunoSEQ multiplex PCR, and the TCRdb table lists in-frame clones only, not all of them. The sample lists 300,000 to 400,000 clones, more than 85% occurring once. During the 2 weeks before they entered the study, exposed participants had met someone with a PCR-confirmed or clinician-diagnosed COVID-19 case. The CDR3 totals 14 residues. Germline V gene data show CDR1 as MNHNS and CDR2 as SASEGT. Trimming took 1 base from V and 11 from J, leaving 14 bases between them. Sequences were obtained from PBMCs or T cells enriched from blood (not recorded which). The sequence came from a woman younger than 45 who had been exposed to COVID-19. The rearrangement uses TRBV6-1 and TRBJ1-4, with D possibly being TRBD1 (6 bases). CDR3 in amino acids: CASSEVPGAAKLFF. CDR3 sequence (DNA): TGTGCCAGCAGTGAAGTTCCAGGGGCGGCTAAACTGTTTTTT.